This TCR beta chain was captured in a study of T cell responses to AZD1222 COVID-19 vaccine. Generated by immunoSEQ multiplex PCR, the TCRdb table keeps only in-frame clones and is missing some. The top ten hold 1.9% of the sample, which has some 150,000 clones, approximately 94% seen once. The clonotype comes from an adult in good health. The material was peripheral blood, obtained on day 0 of AZD1222 vaccination.

The CDR3 DNA follows: TGCGCCAGCAGCTTGGAAGCGGGGAATCGCGGGGAGCTGTTTTTT. Translation gives CASSLEAGNRGELFF. The chain carries TRBV5-1 and TRBJ2-2; 7 nucleotides match TRBD2. V dropped 0 bases and J dropped 7; count of bases not matched to a gene: 6. The CDR3 sequence is 15 residues long. The germline CDR1 and CDR2 sequences are SGHRS and YFSETQ.